The rows below give T cell receptor beta chains drawn from one sample of a study of prognosis after radiotherapy for stage I lung cancer. TCRdb re-called the multiplex PCR reads through MiXCR, storing one row per CDR3 protein. The sample has fewer than 25,000 distinct CDR3 sequences, 26% seen once. Here the sequenced sample was PBMCs, taken before or after stereotactic body radiation therapy (not recorded which). The receptors here all came from a donor at least 50 years old with non-small cell lung cancer. The CDR3 runs from the conserved cysteine through the conserved F or W. The D gene is left open where the match is weak. A row's size may be missing; if present it is once, few, many or a size class.

TRBV7-9	many	TRBJ2-7	NA	CASSLVASEQYF	TGTGCCAGCAGCTTGGTGGCCTCGGAGCAGTACTTC
TRBV27	many	TRBJ2-3	TRBD2	CASSALAENTDTQYF	TGTGCCAGCAGTGCCCTAGCGGAGAACACAGATACGCAGTATTTT
TRBV27	many	TRBJ1-2	TRBD1	CASHRGYGYGYTF	TGTGCCAGCCACAGGGGGTATGGATATGGCTACACCTTC
TRBV30	many	TRBJ2-1	TRBD2	CAWRGLTSGNNEQFF	TGTGCCTGGAGAGGCCTGACTAGCGGAAACAATGAGCAGTTCTTC
TRBV5-1	many	TRBJ1-2	TRBD1	CASSYVPGQGPDYGYTF	TGCGCCAGCAGTTACGTCCCGGGACAGGGGCCCGACTATGGCTACACCTTC
TRBV12-5	many	TRBJ2-5	TRBD1	CASGREIPQTGENQETQYF	TGTGCTAGTGGAAGAGAGATCCCACAGACAGGGGAGAACCAAGAGACCCAGTACTTC
TRBV30	NA	TRBJ2-1	NA	CAWNPFSGLEQFF	TGTGCCTGGAACCCGTTCAGTGGGCTAGAGCAGTTCTTC
TRBV3-1	many	TRBJ2-5	NA	CASSQSGEQTQYF	TGTGCCAGCAGCCAATCCGGGGAACAGACCCAGTACTTC
TRBV6-1	many	TRBJ1-5	NA	CASSEVTRTQPQHF	TGTGCCAGCAGTGAAGTCACTCGCACGCAGCCCCAGCATTTT
TRBV2	many	TRBJ2-1	NA	CASSDPALEQFF	TGTGCCAGCAGTGATCCGGCGTTAGAGCAGTTCTTC
TRBV6-1	many	TRBJ2-3	NA	CASSEQLADTQYF	TGTGCCAGCAGTGAACAGTTGGCAGATACGCAGTATTTT
TRBV28	many	TRBJ2-1	TRBD2	CASSFERGGGNEQFF	TGTGCCAGCAGTTTCGAGCGCGGGGGAGGGAATGAGCAGTTCTTC
TRBV5-4	many	TRBJ2-1	NA	CASSAGTPSYNEQFF	TGTGCCAGCAGCGCCGGAACCCCCTCCTACAATGAGCAGTTCTTC
TRBV4-1	NA	TRBJ2-7	TRBD2	CASSPDARTSRRSYERYF	TGTGCCAGCAGCCCCGACGCAAGGACTAGCCGGAGGTCCTACGAGCGGTACTTC
TRBV30	many	TRBJ1-3	NA	CAWKKSGNTIYF	TGTGCCTGGAAAAAGTCTGGAAACACCATATATTTT
TRBV3-1	many	TRBJ2-7	TRBD1	CASSLWDRPYEQYF	TGTGCCAGCAGCCTGTGGGACAGACCCTACGAGCAGTACTTC
TRBV6-1	many	TRBJ2-1	TRBD2	CAIRRAGVGEQFF	TGTGCCATAAGGAGGGCGGGAGTCGGTGAGCAGTTTTTC
TRBV12-3/TRBV12-4	many	TRBJ2-5	TRBD1	CASRRDRQETQYF	TGTGCCAGCAGGCGGGACAGGCAAGAGACCCAGTACTTC
TRBV7-9	many	TRBJ2-7	TRBD1	CASSLAGQGVHEQYF	TGTGCCAGCAGCTTAGCGGGACAGGGGGTCCACGAGCAGTACTTC
TRBV10-2	many	TRBJ2-5	TRBD1	CASSEGDRRQETQYF	TGCGCCAGCAGTGAAGGGGACAGGCGCCAAGAGACCCAGTACTTC
TRBV12-3/TRBV12-4	many	TRBJ2-5	TRBD2	CASRPSGRRPETQYF	TGTGCCAGCAGACCGAGCGGGAGACGTCCGGAGACCCAGTACTTC
TRBV19	many	TRBJ1-5	NA	CASSILGRGIGQPQHF	TGTGCCAGTAGTATATTAGGCAGGGGCATAGGTCAGCCCCAGCATTTT
TRBV18	many	TRBJ1-5	TRBD1	CASSAQGFVQPQHF	TGTGCCAGCTCAGCACAGGGGTTTGTTCAGCCCCAGCATTTT
TRBV6-2/TRBV6-3	NA	TRBJ2-4	NA	CASSQLGRGKNIQYF	TGTGCCAGCAGTCAACTTGGACGCGGCAAAAACATTCAGTACTTC
TRBV5-8	many	TRBJ2-5	TRBD2	CASSLNRKTSGIKETQHF	TGTGCCAGCAGCCTCAACCGTAAGACTAGCGGGATTAAAGAGACCCAGCACTTC
TRBV6-1	many	TRBJ1-1	NA	CASRSQGWGTEAFF	TGTGCCAGCAGAAGCCAGGGTTGGGGAACTGAAGCTTTCTTT
TRBV5-5	many	TRBJ2-5	TRBD1	CASRRTGQETQYF	TGTGCCAGCAGACGGACAGGCCAAGAGACCCAGTACTTC
TRBV28	many	TRBJ2-2	TRBD2	CASSLTAGGSAGELFF	TGTGCCAGCAGTTTAACGGCGGGAGGATCCGCCGGGGAGCTGTTTTTT
TRBV30	many	TRBJ1-1	NA	CAWSVPENTEAFF	TGTGCCTGGAGTGTTCCCGAGAACACTGAAGCTTTCTTT
TRBV18	NA	TRBJ2-1	NA	CASSPYVSSEFF	TGTGCCAGCTCACCGTATGTCAGTTCTGAGTTCTTC
TRBV20-1	medium-sized	TRBJ2-1	TRBD2	CSAREGGSVHEQFF	TGCAGTGCTAGAGAAGGCGGGAGCGTGCATGAGCAGTTCTTC
TRBV2	many	TRBJ2-3	NA	CASSALQGKADTQYF	TGTGCCAGCAGTGCCCTTCAGGGGAAGGCAGATACGCAGTATTTT
TRBV20-1	many	TRBJ2-4	TRBD1	CSARPAHRGNIQYF	TGCAGTGCTAGACCAGCTCACAGGGGAAACATTCAGTACTTC
TRBV20-1	many	TRBJ2-1	NA	CSARRTNYNEQFF	TGCAGTGCTAGAAGGACAAACTACAATGAGCAGTTCTTC
TRBV19	many	TRBJ1-2	NA	CASKPRERGNYGYTF	TGTGCCAGCAAACCACGCGAGCGGGGGAACTATGGCTACACCTTC
TRBV9	many	TRBJ2-3	TRBD2	CASSPRLAGGTDTQYF	TGTGCCAGCAGCCCGCGACTAGCGGGAGGCACAGATACGCAGTATTTT
TRBV9	once	TRBJ2-5	TRBD2	CASSLEGGTGETQYF	TGTGCCAGCAGCTTAGAGGGAGGGACGGGTGAGACCCAGTACTTC
TRBV11-2	many	TRBJ2-1	TRBD2	CASSLELAGPYNEQFF	TGTGCCAGCAGCTTAGAGCTAGCGGGACCCTACAATGAGCAGTTCTTC
TRBV4-1	NA	TRBJ1-2	NA	CASSQGSIGNGCTF	TGCGCCAGCAGCCAAGGTTCGATAGGGAATGGGTGCACCTTC
TRBV7-9	NA	TRBJ2-7	NA	CASRLGAYEQYF	TGTGCAAGCAGATTAGGTGCCTACGAGCAGTACTTC
TRBV3-1	many	TRBJ2-3	TRBD1	CASSQDFVRDSLTDTQYF	TGTGCCAGCAGCCAAGATTTTGTTCGGGACAGCCTCACAGATACGCAGTATTTT
TRBV20-1	many	TRBJ1-2	TRBD1	CSAEATGGGVDYGYTF	TGCAGTGCTGAAGCGACAGGGGGCGGGGTCGACTATGGCTACACCTTC
TRBV27	many	TRBJ1-2	TRBD1	CASRATGFGYTF	TGTGCCAGCAGAGCGACAGGGTTTGGCTACACCTTC
TRBV12-3/TRBV12-4	many	TRBJ1-3	NA	CASSLFTSGNTIYF	TGTGCCAGCAGTCTTTTCACTTCTGGAAACACCATATATTTT
TRBV12-3/TRBV12-4	medium-sized	TRBJ2-3	TRBD2	CASTPTSGSTDTQYF	TGTGCCAGCACCCCAACTAGCGGGAGTACAGATACGCAGTATTTT
TRBV27	many	TRBJ2-5	NA	CASSLSAGQETQYF	TGTGCCAGCAGTTTATCTGCAGGGCAAGAGACCCAGTACTTC
TRBV6-1	many	TRBJ2-2	NA	CASRVRAGELFF	TGTGCCAGCAGAGTCAGGGCTGGGGAGCTGTTTTTT
TRBV9	NA	TRBJ2-7	TRBD2	CASRTGGEQYF	TGTGCCAGCAGAACGGGGGGCGAGCAGTACTTC
TRBV5-6	many	TRBJ1-6	NA	CASSYLGAQGDNSPLHF	TGTGCCAGCAGCTACCTAGGGGCCCAAGGGGATAATTCACCCCTCCACTTT
TRBV7-9	many	TRBJ2-3	NA	CASSLRGDSLPTDTQYF	TGTGCCAGCAGCCTAAGAGGGGACTCGCTGCCCACAGATACGCAGTATTTT
TRBV29-1	NA	TRBJ2-3	NA	CSVGRLTDTQYF	TGCAGCGTGGGAAGACTCACAGATACGCAGTATTTT
TRBV4-1	many	TRBJ2-1	NA	CASSQGDGDNEQFF	TGCGCCAGCAGCCAAGGGGACGGGGACAATGAGCAGTTCTTC
TRBV20-1	many	TRBJ2-5	TRBD1	CSAGQGFQETQYF	TGCAGTGCCGGACAGGGTTTTCAAGAGACCCAGTACTTC
TRBV12-3/TRBV12-4	medium-sized	TRBJ2-3	NA	CASSSWKSSTDTQYF	TGTGCCAGCAGTTCATGGAAGTCTAGCACAGATACGCAGTATTTT
TRBV7-2	NA	TRBJ2-5	NA	CVSSLAGSLLETQYF	TGTGTCAGCAGCTTAGCCGGGTCGCTGCTGGAGACCCAGTACTTC
TRBV7-2	once	TRBJ2-3	NA	CASSLGLAGEWCTDTQYF	TGTGCCAGCAGCTTGGGGCTAGCTGGAGAATGGTGCACAGATACGCAGTATTTT
TRBV2	many	TRBJ1-1	NA	CASRLGSVTEAFF	TGTGCCAGCAGGCTCGGGTCTGTAACTGAAGCTTTCTTT
TRBV3-1	NA	TRBJ1-2	NA	CASNQDWSDDYTF	TGTGCCAGCAACCAAGATTGGTCAGATGACTACACCTTC
TRBV20-1	NA	TRBJ1-6	NA	CSARDRGWGFGRNSPLHF	TGCAGTGCTAGAGATCGGGGGTGGGGTTTTGGCCGTAATTCACCCCTCCACTTT